Here is one T cell receptor (beta chain) with its context. Antigen unknown. The data were taken from a study of T cell responses to AZD1222 COVID-19 vaccine. Generated by immunoSEQ multiplex PCR, the TCRdb table keeps only in-frame clones and is missing some. Of about 270,000 clones in the sample, around 93% are singletons; the top ten hold 0.5% to 0.65%. Findings and limits, study-wide: Elevations in Spike-specific TCR breadth and depth followed administration of two AZD1222 doses.

Looked up from germline, CDR1 is SEHNR and CDR2 is FQNEAQ (reference sequence). V dropped 3 bases and J dropped 4; count of bases not matched to a gene: 2. The CDR3 runs to 14 residues. This TCR was sampled from an adult who received the AZD1222 COVID-19 vaccine. The chain recombines TRBV7-9 with TRBJ1-1; 10 bases align to TRBD1. Specimen: peripheral blood, collected 28 days after the second AZD1222 dose. The CDR3 reads CASSLGQGTTEAFF. The CDR3 DNA is TGTGCCAGCAGCTTGGGACAGGGGACCACTGAAGCTTTCTTT.